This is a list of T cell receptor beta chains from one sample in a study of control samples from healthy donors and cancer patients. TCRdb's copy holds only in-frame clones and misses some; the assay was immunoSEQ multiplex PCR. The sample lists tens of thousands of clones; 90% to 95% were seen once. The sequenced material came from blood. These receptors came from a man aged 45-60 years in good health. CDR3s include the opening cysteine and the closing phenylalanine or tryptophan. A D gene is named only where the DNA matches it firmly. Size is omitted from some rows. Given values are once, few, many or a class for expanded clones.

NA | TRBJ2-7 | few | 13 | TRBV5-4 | TGTGCCAGCAGCTTACGACAGTCCTACGAGCAGTACTTC | CASSLRQSYEQYF
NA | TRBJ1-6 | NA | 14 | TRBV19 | TGTGCCAGTAGTAATGGCATGGACGTATCACCCCTCCACTTT | CASSNGMDVSPLHF
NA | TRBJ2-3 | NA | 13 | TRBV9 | TGTGCCAGCCAACGGGGGCCTACAGATACGCAGTATTTT | CASQRGPTDTQYF
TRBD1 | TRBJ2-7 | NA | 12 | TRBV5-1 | TGCGCCAGTTCACAGGGGGCCTACGAGCAGTACTTC | CASSQGAYEQYF
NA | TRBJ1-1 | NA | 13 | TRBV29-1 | TGCAGCGTGGGCCCTGTAAGGAACACTGAAGCTTTCTTT | CSVGPVRNTEAFF
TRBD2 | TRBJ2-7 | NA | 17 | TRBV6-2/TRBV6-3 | TGTGCCAGCAGTTTCAAGGGACTAGCGGGGGAGAACTACGAGCAGTACTTC | CASSFKGLAGENYEQYF
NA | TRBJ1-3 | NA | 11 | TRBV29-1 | TGCAGCGTTGAGTCAGGAAACACCATATATTTT | CSVESGNTIYF
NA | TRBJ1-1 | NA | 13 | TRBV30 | TGTGCCTGGAGTGTAGAGGGGAACACTGAAGCTTTCTTT | CAWSVEGNTEAFF
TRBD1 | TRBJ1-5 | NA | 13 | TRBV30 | TGTGCCTGGAGTGCACAGGGGGGACAGCCCCAGCATTTT | CAWSAQGGQPQHF
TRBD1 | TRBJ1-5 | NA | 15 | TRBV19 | TGTGCCAGTAGTCCGCAGACAGGGAGGAACCAGCCCCAGCATTTT | CASSPQTGRNQPQHF
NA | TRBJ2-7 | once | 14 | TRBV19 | TGTGCCAGTAGTACACAGTGGGGCAGGTACGAGCAGTACTTC | CASSTQWGRYEQYF
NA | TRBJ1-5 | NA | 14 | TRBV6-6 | TGTGCCAGCAGTTACTTTATTAGCAATCAGCCCCAGCATTTT | CASSYFISNQPQHF
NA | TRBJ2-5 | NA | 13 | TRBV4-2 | TGTGCCAGCAGCCCGGGACGAGGAGAGACCCAGTACTTC | CASSPGRGETQYF
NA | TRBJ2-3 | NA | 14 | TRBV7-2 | TGTGCCAGCAGCTTTGGGGGTAACACAGATACGCAGTATTTT | CASSFGGNTDTQYF
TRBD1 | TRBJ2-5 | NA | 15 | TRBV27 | TGTGCCAGCAGCCCGGGACAGGGGGAGAGAGAGACCCAGTACTTC | CASSPGQGERETQYF
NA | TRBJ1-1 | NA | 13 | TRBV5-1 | TGCGCCAGCAGCCCCGCACCGAACACTGAAGCTTTCTTT | CASSPAPNTEAFF
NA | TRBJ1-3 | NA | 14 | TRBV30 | TGTGCCTGGAGTCGAGTCGGGGGTAGAAACACCATATATTTT | CAWSRVGGRNTIYF
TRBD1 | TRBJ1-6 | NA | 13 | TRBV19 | TGTGCCAGTAGTGAAGGGGGCTACTCACCCCTCCACTTT | CASSEGGYSPLHF
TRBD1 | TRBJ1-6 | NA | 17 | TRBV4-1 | TGCGCCAGCAGCCTAAAACAGGGGAGCTCCTATAATTCACCCCTCCACTTT | CASSLKQGSSYNSPLHF
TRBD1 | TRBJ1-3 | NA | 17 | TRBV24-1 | TGTGCCACCAGTGATTCCGGACAGGGGGCTCCTGGAAACACCATATATTTT | CATSDSGQGAPGNTIYF
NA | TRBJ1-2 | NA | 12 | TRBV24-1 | TGTGCCACCAGTGGTGGAGGGGCCAGCTACACCTTC | CATSGGGASYTF
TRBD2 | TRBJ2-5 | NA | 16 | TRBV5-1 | TGCGCCAGCAGCTTGGAGGTAGCGGGGGGCAGGGAGACCCAGTACTTC | CASSLEVAGGRETQYF
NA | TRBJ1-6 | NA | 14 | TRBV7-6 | TGTGCCAGCAGCCCGACAGACTATAATTCACCCCTCCACTTT | CASSPTDYNSPLHF
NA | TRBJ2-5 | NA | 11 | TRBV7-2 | TGTGCCAGCAGCTTAAGTGAGACCCAGTACTTC | CASSLSETQYF
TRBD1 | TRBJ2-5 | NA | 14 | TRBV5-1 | TGCGCCAGCAGCTTGGCAGGGGGTGGGGAGACCCAGTACTTC | CASSLAGGGETQYF
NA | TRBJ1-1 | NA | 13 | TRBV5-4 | TGTGCCAGCAGCCCTGGGGCAAACACTGAAGCTTTCTTT | CASSPGANTEAFF
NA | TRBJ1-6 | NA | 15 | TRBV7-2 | TGTGCCAGCAGCTCTCAAGGCGGGGTAGGTTCACCCCTCCACTTT | CASSSQGGVGSPLHF
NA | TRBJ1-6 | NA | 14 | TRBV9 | TGTGCCAGCAGTACAGGGTCCTATAATTCACCCCTCCACTTT | CASSTGSYNSPLHF
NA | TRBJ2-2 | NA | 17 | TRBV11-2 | TGTGCCAGCAGCTTAGGTTTTCGGGGACCTGACACCGGGGAGCTGTTTTTT | CASSLGFRGPDTGELFF
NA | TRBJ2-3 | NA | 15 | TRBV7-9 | TGTGCCAGCAGCTTAGAAGGGAGGACGGGAGATACGCAGTATTTT | CASSLEGRTGDTQYF
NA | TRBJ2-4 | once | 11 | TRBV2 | TGTGCCAGCAGTGAAGTGGGCCGGGGGTACTTC | CASSEVGRGYF
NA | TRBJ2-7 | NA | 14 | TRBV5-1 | TGCGCCAGCAGCTTGGGGACCGATCACTACGAGCAGTACTTC | CASSLGTDHYEQYF
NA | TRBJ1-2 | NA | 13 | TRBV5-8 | TGTGCCAGCAGCTGGGACCTGAACGATGGCTACACCTTC | CASSWDLNDGYTF
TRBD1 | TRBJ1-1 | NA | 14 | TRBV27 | TGTGCCAGCAGCAGGGGACAGTTGAACACTGAAGCTTTCTTT | CASSRGQLNTEAFF
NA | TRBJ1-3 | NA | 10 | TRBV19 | TGTGCCAGTATCCGGAACACCATATATTTT | CASIRNTIYF
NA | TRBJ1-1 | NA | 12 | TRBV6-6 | TGTGCCGCACAGGGCATGAACACTGAAGCTTTCTTT | CAAQGMNTEAFF
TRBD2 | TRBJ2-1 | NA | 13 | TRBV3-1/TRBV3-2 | TGTGCCAGCAGCCCGGGGGGTAGGAATGAGCAGTTCTTC | CASSPGGRNEQFF
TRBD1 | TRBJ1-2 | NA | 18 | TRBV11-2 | TGTGCCAGCAGCTTCATCACAGCCGGGACAGGGGACGACTATGGCTACACCTTC | CASSFITAGTGDDYGYTF
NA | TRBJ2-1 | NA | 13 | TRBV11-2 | TGTGCCACCCAGGGGCAGAGGCATAATGAGCAGTTCTTC | CATQGQRHNEQFF
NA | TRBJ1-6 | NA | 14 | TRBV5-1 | TGCGCCAGCAGCGCCGACAGCCTAAATTCACCCCTCCACTTT | CASSADSLNSPLHF
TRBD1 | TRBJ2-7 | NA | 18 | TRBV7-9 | TGTGCCAGCAGCCTAGGAGCGGGACAGGGGGCCTTATCCTACGAGCAGTACTTC | CASSLGAGQGALSYEQYF
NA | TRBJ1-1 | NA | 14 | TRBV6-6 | TGTGCCAGCAGTTACTCGGCGCAGGGGACTGAAGCTTTCTTT | CASSYSAQGTEAFF
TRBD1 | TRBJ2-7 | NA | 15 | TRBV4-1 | TGCGCCAGCAGCCAAGCCGGCGCAGGGGGCAACGAGCAGTACTTC | CASSQAGAGGNEQYF
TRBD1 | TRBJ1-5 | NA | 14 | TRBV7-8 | TGTGCCAGCAGCCGGGACAGTATCTCTCCGCCCCAGCATTTT | CASSRDSISPPQHF
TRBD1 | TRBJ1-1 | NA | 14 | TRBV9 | TGTGCCAGCAGCGCCGTGACAGGGTCAAAAGAAGCTTTCTTT | CASSAVTGSKEAFF
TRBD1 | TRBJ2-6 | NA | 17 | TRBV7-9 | TGTGCCAGCAGCTTAGTCCTACAGGGGGCTGGGGCCAACGTCCTGACTTTC | CASSLVLQGAGANVLTF
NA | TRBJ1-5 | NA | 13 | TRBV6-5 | TGTGCCAGCAGTTACGGAGGAGGACAGCCCCAGCATTTT | CASSYGGGQPQHF
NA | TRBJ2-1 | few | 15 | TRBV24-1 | TGTGCCACCAGTGACCCCGGGGACCGCTTGGATGAGCAGTTCTTC | CATSDPGDRLDEQFF
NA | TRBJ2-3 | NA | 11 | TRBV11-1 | TGTGCCAGCAGCTTAGGAGATACGCAGTATTTT | CASSLGDTQYF
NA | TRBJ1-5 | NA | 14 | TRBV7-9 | TGTGCCAGCAGCTTAGATGGGAACAATCAGCCCCAGCATTTT | CASSLDGNNQPQHF
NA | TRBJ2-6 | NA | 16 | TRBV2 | TGTGCCAGCAGTGATAAGAATCCCTCTGGGGCCAACGTCCTGACTTTC | CASSDKNPSGANVLTF
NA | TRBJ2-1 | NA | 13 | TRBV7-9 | TGTGCCAGCAGCTTAGAGATGGGCGGTGAGCAGTTCTTC | CASSLEMGGEQFF
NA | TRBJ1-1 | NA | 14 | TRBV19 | TGTGCCAGTAGTATAGCCGGCATTGAAACTGAAGCTTTCTTT | CASSIAGIETEAFF
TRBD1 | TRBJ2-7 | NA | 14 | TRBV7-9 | TGTGCCAGCAGCTTAGCGGGACAGGCCTACGAGCAGTACTTC | CASSLAGQAYEQYF
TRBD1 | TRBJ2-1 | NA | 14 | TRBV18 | TGTGCCAGCACCCGGGACAGAGGTAGCAATGAGCAGTTCTTC | CASTRDRGSNEQFF